The 20 T cell receptor beta chains reported below all come from one sample, sequenced in a study of CD8 T cells in ankylosing spondylitis. TCRdb re-called the 5' RACE reads through MiXCR, storing one row per CDR3 protein. The repertoire holds about 160,000 distinct CDR3 sequences, approximately 10% seen once, with approximately 15% in the top ten. The sequencing input was blood, either unsorted or a sorted T cell fraction (not recorded which). These receptors originate from a female donor with ankylosing spondylitis or in good health (not recorded which).

The rearrangement links TRBV27 to TRBJ1-2, with D perhaps TRBD1 (5 bases). The CDR3 runs to 15 residues. V was cut by 6 bases and J by 4 bases, with 18 bases left in between. Germline CDR1 reads MNHEY; CDR2 reads SMNVEV (reference sequence). CDR3 in DNA: TGTGCCAGCAGCCCTACCGTTGGGGGGGTCTATGGCTACACCTTC. Translating it yields CASSPTVGGVYGYTF.

This clonotype was recorded many times. This rearrangement joins TRBV7-9 to TRBJ2-1; D is possibly TRBD1 (5 bases). Trimming left V 2 bases short and J 3 bases short, with 8 bases between. Germline V CDR1 and CDR2: SEHNR, FQNEAQ (reference sequence). The CDR3 spans 14 residues. The chain's CDR3 is CASSLSTGYNEQFF. The CDR3 region has the DNA TGTGCCAGCAGCTTATCTACAGGCTACAATGAGCAGTTCTTC.

At least ten counts were recorded for this clonotype. V usage is TRBV6-2 or TRBV6-3 and J usage is TRBJ2-7; no definite D call. This CDR3 has 11 residues. CDR1 and CDR2 (germline): MNHEY, SVGEGT. The ends were cut back, 6 bases at V and 6 bases at J, with 9 bases in the middle. The CDR3, as DNA: TGTGCCAGCAGGGATCTAGGCGAGCAGTACTTC. The encoded protein is CASRDLGEQYF.

This clonotype has just a few counts. The chain uses TRBV20-1 and TRBJ2-5; D unclear. CDR3 length: 14 residues. Between the trimmed V and J ends, which lost 0 bases and 5 bases, there was a span of 13 bases. Germline CDR1 reads DFQATT; CDR2 reads SNEGSKA (reference sequence). CDR3 region: CSARDQGWSETQYF. CDR3 coding DNA: TGCAGTGCTAGAGATCAAGGCTGGAGCGAGACCCAGTACTTC.

The V call is TRBV4-3, the J call TRBJ1-6; tentative D call: TRBD1 (5 bases). The CDR3 extends over 15 amino acids. The germline V gene has CDR1 LGHNA and CDR2 YSLEER. Between the trimmed V and J ends, which lost 1 base and 9 bases, there was a span of 13 bases. This chain's CDR3 is CASSQGSGVRSPLHF. In DNA form, the CDR3 reads TGCGCCAGCAGCCAAGGATCGGGGGTGCGTTCACCCCTCCACTTT.

V and J are TRBV11-2 and TRBJ2-1, with TRBD2 identical over 11 bases. The CDR3 has 15 amino acids. The V and J ends lost 5 bases and 5 bases, in that order; junction bases with no gene match: 5. CDR1 SGHAT and CDR2 FQNNGV come from the germline V gene. The chain's CDR3 is CASSDSGRGNNEQFF. The CDR3 DNA reads TGTGCCAGCAGCGATAGCGGGAGGGGGAACAATGAGCAGTTCTTC.

The genes are TRBV20-1 and TRBJ2-7, with 9 nucleotides matching TRBD1. The V and J ends lost 1 base and 3 bases, in that order; junction bases with no gene match: 4. Germline V CDR1 and CDR2: DFQATT, SNEGSKA (reference sequence). This CDR3 region has 14 residues. CDR3 loop: CSARVGQGSYEQYF. For the CDR3, the DNA is TGCAGTGCTAGAGTTGGACAGGGGAGCTACGAGCAGTACTTC.

J is TRBJ2-3 and V is TRBV29-1, with D perhaps matching TRBD1 (6 bases). Germline assignment: CDR1 SQVTM and CDR2 ANQGSEA. V shed 2 bases and J shed 4 bases, with 19 bases lying between them. The length of the CDR3 is 16 residues. In DNA, the CDR3 is TGCAGCGTTGAAACTTCAGTAGGGGGTGGGTCAGATACGCAGTATTTT. Its translation is CSVETSVGGGSDTQYF.

This clonotype has more than one count but fewer than ten. The J gene is TRBJ2-1, the V gene TRBV11-2; D not certain. Germline V lookup: CDR1 SGHAT, CDR2 FQNNGV. Trimming removed 2 bases from V and 5 bases from J, with 7 bases in between. This CDR3 region has 13 residues. This CDR3 is CASSLLPNNEQFF. The CDR3 DNA follows: TGTGCCAGCAGCTTACTGCCCAACAATGAGCAGTTCTTC. Full variable domain (outside the CDR3, taken from reference TRBV11-2 and TRBJ2-1): EAGVAQSPRYKIIEKRQSVAFWCNPISGHATLYWYQQILGQGPKLLIQFQNNGVVDDSQLPKDRFSAERLKGVDSTLKIQPAKLEDSAVYLCASSLLPNNEQFFGPGTRLTVL.

The sample holds a few counts of this clonotype. The chain carries TRBV24-1 and TRBJ2-2, with 8 bases lining up with TRBD2. Germline lookup yields CDR1 KGHDR and CDR2 SFDVKD. CDR3 size: 16 residues. The trim removed 5 bases at V and 6 bases at J, leaving 10 bases unmatched. CDR3: CATSGRERELPGELFF. The CDR3 nucleotides read TGTGCCACCAGTGGTAGGGAGCGGGAGTTGCCCGGGGAGCTGTTTTTT.

V gene TRBV12-3 or TRBV12-4 combines with J gene TRBJ2-3; D remains ambiguous. The germline V and J ends were trimmed by 7 bases and 1 base, with 9 bases remaining between them. The CDR3 sequence is 13 residues long. As DNA, the CDR3 is TGTGCCAGCATCAGACACGGCACAGATACGCAGTATTTT. Its protein is CASIRHGTDTQYF.

The gene calls are TRBV7-9 and TRBJ2-1, with D tentatively TRBD2 (5 bases). The germline V gene encodes CDR1 SEHNR and CDR2 FQNEAQ (reference sequence). V lost 5 bases and J 2 bases, leaving 16 bases between the germline ends. The CDR3 has 16 amino acids. DNA of the CDR3: TGTGCCAGCAGCCCGCCTAGCCCTGCGACCTACAATGAGCAGTTCTTC. Its translation is CASSPPSPATYNEQFF.

J is TRBJ2-1 and V is TRBV9; D not resolved. Germline CDR1 reads SGDLS; CDR2 reads YYNGEE. The CDR3 is 14 residues long. V was cut by 1 base and J by 7 bases, with 12 bases left in between. The CDR3 DNA reads TGTGCCAGCAGCGTAAGCCCCCCAGCGAATGAGCAGTTCTTC. Translated: CASSVSPPANEQFF.

The chain couples TRBV30 to TRBJ2-1; tentative D call: TRBD2 (5 bases). Germline assignment: CDR1 GTSNPN and CDR2 SVGIG (reference sequence). The V end was cut by 8 bases, the J end by 9 bases, with 17 bases between. The CDR3 has 12 residues. CDR3 in DNA: TGTGCCATGGAGGTCGGCGCCCCTGAGCAGTTCTTC. It translates to CAMEVGAPEQFF. Drawing the rest from reference TRBV30 and TRBJ2-1, the complete variable domain is SQTIHQWPATLVQPVGSPLSLECTVEGTSNPNLYWYRQAAGRGLQLLFYSVGIGQISSEVPQNLSASRPQDRQFILSSKKLLLSDSGFYLCAMEVGAPEQFFGPGTRLTVL.

This clonotype has a handful of counts. The rearrangement links TRBV5-8 to TRBJ1-1; unclear D gene. Germline CDR1 SGHTS, CDR2 YDEGEE. Trimming pared 1 base from V and 7 bases from J, leaving 11 bases between. The length of the CDR3 is 13 residues. The CDR3 region is CASSLHIGSEAFF. For the CDR3, the DNA is TGTGCCAGCAGCTTGCATATCGGCAGTGAAGCTTTCTTT.

The chain has TRBV3-1 and TRBJ2-1, with TRBD2 identical over 8 bases. The CDR3 runs 14 residues. Looked up from germline, CDR1 is LGHDT and CDR2 is YNNKEL (reference sequence). After removal of 3 bases from V and 8 bases from J, the junction contained 6 bases not matched to a gene. The CDR3 nucleotides are TGTGCCAGCAGCCATGAGCGGGAGAGGCATGAGCAGTTCTTC. Protein: CASSHERERHEQFF.

This clonotype was picked up a small number of times. The chain is built from TRBV20-1 and TRBJ2-4, with D possibly matching TRBD1 (5 bases). CDR1 and CDR2 (germline): DFQATT, SNEGSKA (reference sequence). The CDR3 contains 15 residues. Trimming took 5 bases from V and 3 from J, leaving 17 bases between them. CDR3 nucleotides: TGCAGTGCTCATGACAGACCCTCGGGCAAAAACATTCAGTACTTC. This gives the protein CSAHDRPSGKNIQYF.

The genes are TRBV6-4 and TRBJ2-3; D might be TRBD2 (5 bases). The V end was cut by 4 bases, the J end by 3 bases, with 17 bases between. From germline, CDR1 is MRHNA and CDR2 SNTAGT. This CDR3 comprises 16 residues. The CDR3 nucleotides read TGTGCCAGCAGTGCGGAGGTGGGAGCCGGAACAGATACGCAGTATTTT. Its translation is CASSAEVGAGTDTQYF.

Regarding this clonotype: Germline is not matched at one junction end, which may reflect a read error. V is TRBV6-2 or TRBV6-3 and J is TRBJ2-5, with a tentative D call TRBD1 (5 bases). The CDR3 loop spans 15 amino acids. Germline lookup yields CDR1 MNHEY and CDR2 SVGEGT. The CDR3 is CDSSVTGGLEETQYF. The CDR3 nucleotides read TGTGACAGCAGTGTCACAGGTGGCCTGGAGGAGACCCAGTACTTC.

This clonotype was detected many times. J is TRBJ2-2 and V is TRBV10-2, with TRBD2 matching 11 bases. Looked up from germline, CDR1 is WSHSY and CDR2 is SAAADI. V lost 6 bases, J lost 7 bases, and 10 bases stayed unmatched. The CDR3 has 16 residues. CDR3 residues: CASREGLAGGYGELFF. CDR3 nucleotide sequence: TGCGCCAGCAGAGAGGGGCTAGCGGGAGGATACGGGGAGCTGTTTTTT.